Listed below are T cell receptor beta chains from one sample, sequenced in a study of cytomegalovirus exposure and HLA in healthy donors. Assay: immunoSEQ multiplex PCR; the TCRdb copy retains only in-frame clones and omits some. The sample gives approximately 71,000 clones, about 94% of which show up once; roughly 1% is in the top ten. The sample comprised PBMCs. Receptors originate from a young woman in good health and CMV-seronegative. CDR3s include the opening cysteine and the closing phenylalanine or tryptophan. The D gene is left open where the match is weak. Clone size is given for some rows only: seen once, a few or many times, or a class if the clone is expanded.

cdr3_nt cdr3_aa j_call clone_size d_call v_call cdr3_length
TGTGCCAGCAGCTTAGGCCCCCCAGGGGGTATGGAGGAGCAGTACTTC CASSLGPPGGMEEQYF TRBJ2-7 NA TRBD1 TRBV13 16
TGTGCCATCAGGAGGACTAGCGGGCAAGACAATGAGCAGTTCTTC CAIRRTSGQDNEQFF TRBJ2-1 NA TRBD2 TRBV10-3 15
TGTGCCAGCAGTTTAAACCAGTATAACTATGGCTACACCTTC CASSLNQYNYGYTF TRBJ1-2 NA NA TRBV28 14
TGTGCCAGCAGTGTAGGCGGGGGTGACACCGGGGAGCTGTTTTTT CASSVGGGDTGELFF TRBJ2-2 NA TRBD2 TRBV6-4 15
TGTGCCAGCACCAGAAACCAGGGGATCGTCTACGAGCAGTACTTC CASTRNQGIVYEQYF TRBJ2-7 NA NA TRBV7-9 15
TGTGCCAGCAGCGTAGATGGTCCGGGGATCCAAGAGACCCAGTACTTC CASSVDGPGIQETQYF TRBJ2-5 NA NA TRBV9 16
TGTGCCAGCAGAATTACAGGGGGCGGAGGCAATGAGCAGTTCTTC CASRITGGGGNEQFF TRBJ2-1 NA TRBD1 TRBV6-6 15
TGCGCCAGCAGCCAGGGACAGGGCTACAATGAGCAGTTCTTC CASSQGQGYNEQFF TRBJ2-1 NA TRBD1 TRBV4-1 14
TGTGCCAGCAGCATCGCCGGGACAGGGGATCTGAACTATGGCTACACCTTC CASSIAGTGDLNYGYTF TRBJ1-2 NA TRBD1 TRBV7-2 17
TGTGCCAGCAGTGACTCGCCCAGGGGGCAGGGCACCGGGGAGCTGTTTTTT CASSDSPRGQGTGELFF TRBJ2-2 few TRBD1 TRBV6-4 17
TGTGCCAGTAGTCGGACACTTGCTAACTATGGCTACACCTTC CASSRTLANYGYTF TRBJ1-2 NA NA TRBV19 14
TGTGCCAGCAGTTACTTCATCGGTGCGGGGGGGGAGCTGTTTTTT CASSYFIGAGGELFF TRBJ2-2 once NA TRBV6-5 15
TGCGCCAGCAGCCCCCGACAGGGGCCCACTGGAAACACCATATATTTT CASSPRQGPTGNTIYF TRBJ1-3 once TRBD1 TRBV4-1 16
TGTGCCAGCAGCTTAGATTCGGACAGCTCCACTGAAGCTTTCTTT CASSLDSDSSTEAFF TRBJ1-1 NA NA TRBV7-2 15
TGTGCCAGCTCACCACCCTTCCCAGATACGCAGTATTTT CASSPPFPDTQYF TRBJ2-3 NA NA TRBV18 13
TGTGCCAGCAGGGTCCTGACAGGATCGATCGGTGAAGCTTTCTTT CASRVLTGSIGEAFF TRBJ1-1 NA NA TRBV28 15
TGTGCCAGCAGTCCACACGACAGGGCGGAGGAAAAACTGTTTTTT CASSPHDRAEEKLFF TRBJ1-4 NA TRBD1 TRBV28 15
TGTGCCAGCAGTTTTGAGTTCACAGGGGGCTCCTACGAGCAGTACTTC CASSFEFTGGSYEQYF TRBJ2-7 once TRBD1 TRBV28 16
TGTGCCAGCAGTCCTCGGGTAGCGGGAGTCCATGAGCAGTTCTTC CASSPRVAGVHEQFF TRBJ2-1 NA TRBD2 TRBV7-9 15
TGTGCCAGCAGTTTGCTAGCGGGAGGGATTAGCACAGATACGCAGTATTTT CASSLLAGGISTDTQYF TRBJ2-3 NA TRBD2 TRBV28 17
TGTGCCAGCAGTTACGGACACCTAGGCGAGACCCAGTACTTC CASSYGHLGETQYF TRBJ2-5 NA NA TRBV6-5 14
TGTGCCAGCAGCCCTCGCCAGGGCATAGGCTACGAGCAGTACTTC CASSPRQGIGYEQYF TRBJ2-7 NA NA TRBV9 15